The rows below give T cell receptor beta chains drawn from one sample of a study of OX40 agonist ivuxolimab in advanced cancers. Here immunoSEQ multiplex PCR was the method, and the copy in TCRdb shows in-frame clones only, minus some. The repertoire has 35,000 or so clones, approximately 89% of them found once; the top ten carry approximately 9.7%. Sample: CD4+ or CD8+ T cells sorted from blood, taken in a trial of the OX40 agonist ivuxolimab. These receptors were obtained from an adult with an advanced solid tumor such as melanoma, head and neck, liver or kidney cancer. The conserved cysteine and the conserved F or W are not part of the CDR3 here.

CDR3aa	v_gene	j_gene
ASSLGGGYQQY	TRBV7-8	TRBJ2-7
ASSQVESGKNIQH	TRBV27	TRBJ2-4
ASSVGAAGGETQY	TRBV9	TRBJ2-5
ASSQGAGLAGGGQDTQY	TRBV4-3	TRBJ2-3
ASGSPDRGQADNEQF	TRBV28	TRBJ2-1
ASSTGTAYNEQF	TRBV2	TRBJ2-1
ASSLGGTITDTQY	TRBV11-2	TRBJ2-3
ASSDSPNTEAF	TRBV6-4	TRBJ1-1
ASTKRVREY	TRBV19	TRBJ2-7
ASRQVAGASGELF	TRBV4-3	TRBJ2-2
ASSPGLETYNEQF	TRBV7-8	TRBJ2-1
ASSPGLAGNTDTQY	TRBV11-3	TRBJ2-3
ASSSTPHYEQY	TRBV11-3	TRBJ2-7
ASSVAGASTDTQY	TRBV9	TRBJ2-3
ASSPRDRGTPLH	TRBV18	TRBJ1-6
ASSRSPDTYEQY	TRBV18	TRBJ2-7
ASSIRGGSGETQY	TRBV19	TRBJ2-5
ASSAGTGNYEQY	TRBV6-5	TRBJ2-7
ASSLGQGRSTDTQY	TRBV9	TRBJ2-3
ASSTPGWGQGTDTQY	TRBV5-6	TRBJ2-3
ASSESIEKRSSYEQY	TRBV10-1	TRBJ2-7
ASSMGQSGEQF	TRBV5-1	TRBJ2-1
ASSPASLSFGRGIYEQY	TRBV28	TRBJ2-7
ASIRGREETQY	TRBV2	TRBJ2-5
ASPLAGGPGEQF	TRBV7-9	TRBJ2-1
ASSLEGQGGAATQY	TRBV5-1	TRBJ2-5
ASSGPGASSNYGYT	TRBV28	TRBJ1-2
ASSYSRGSEAF	TRBV6-5	TRBJ1-1
ASSIGQSNSPLH	TRBV5-1	TRBJ1-6
NPQGNEQF	TRBV20-1	TRBJ2-1
ASSFGALGGTEAF	TRBV5-8	TRBJ1-1
ASSKGTTNTGELF	TRBV5-1	TRBJ2-2
ASSLESRRATDTQY	TRBV5-1	TRBJ2-3